These 28 T cell receptor beta chains share one sample of origin, sequenced in a study of blood T cell repertoires in COVID-19. The assay was immunoSEQ multiplex PCR, and TCRdb's table has in-frame clones only and misses some. The table has approximately 160,000 clones, about 86% seen once. The material sequenced was PBMCs or T cells enriched from blood (not recorded which). The source of these receptors is a woman in her 50s in a cohort exposed to, infected with or recovered from COVID-19 (not recorded which).

The chain links TRBV4-2 to TRBJ1-2; 8 bases map to TRBD1. Germline loops: CDR1 LGHNA, CDR2 YNFKEQ. This CDR3 comprises 15 residues. Germline trimming cut 3 bases from V and 6 bases from J; bases unmatched to any gene: 9. CDR3 bases: TGTGCCAGCAGCCATCTCGATGGACAGGGACATGGCTACACCTTC. This sequence encodes CASSHLDGQGHGYTF.

This clone has a handful of counts. The J gene is TRBJ2-1, the V gene TRBV5-4, with D possibly matching TRBD2 (5 bases). Trimming took 1 base from V and 12 from J, leaving 11 bases between them. Germline V lookup: CDR1 SGHNT, CDR2 YYREEE (reference sequence). The CDR3 spans 12 residues. The CDR3: CASSLNRAGQFF. CDR3 nucleotide sequence: TGTGCCAGCAGCTTGAATAGGGCGGGGCAGTTCTTC.

This chain uses TRBV5-1 with TRBJ2-2; 7 bases are shared with TRBD1. CDR3 length: 15 amino acids. Germline V lookup: CDR1 SGHRS, CDR2 YFSETQ. Germline trimming cut 4 bases from V and 0 bases from J; bases unmatched to any gene: 3. The DNA of the CDR3 is TGCGCCAGCAGCCCCGGGACAGCGAACACCGGGGAGCTGTTTTTT. It specifies CASSPGTANTGELFF.

This clone was seen repeatedly, ten times or more. The V call is TRBV9, the J call TRBJ1-5, with 7 bases matching TRBD1. There are 14 residues in the CDR3. Germline assignment: CDR1 SGDLS and CDR2 YYNGEE. With 2 bases clipped from V and 10 bases from J, the junction kept 9 bases outside the gene matches. The CDR3 is CASSVGTEVGPQHF. In DNA, the CDR3 is TGTGCCAGCAGCGTCGGGACAGAAGTCGGCCCCCAGCATTTT.

V and J are TRBV5-1 and TRBJ1-1, with 9 bases identical to TRBD1. The CDR3 loop spans 13 amino acids. Trimming at V came to 7 bases and at J to 4 bases, leaving 5 bases not matched to a gene. Germline loops: CDR1 SGHRS, CDR2 YFSETQ. The CDR3 DNA reads as TGCGCCAGCCGACAGGGGGTGGGCACTGAAGCTTTCTTT. Its translation: CASRQGVGTEAFF.

The V gene is TRBV6-2 or TRBV6-3, the J gene TRBJ1-2, with no clear D. Trimming took 6 bases from V and 10 from J, leaving 12 bases between them. This CDR3 region has 11 residues. CDR1 and CDR2 from the germline V gene are MNHEY and SVGEGT. CDR3 region: CASSRARDYTF. CDR3 in DNA: TGTGCCAGCAGCCGGGCGCGCGACTACACCTTC.

This clone was seen only once. The V call is TRBV9, the J call TRBJ2-3; D might be TRBD1 (5 bases). The CDR3 is 15 amino acids. CDR1 and CDR2 from the germline V gene are SGDLS and YYNGEE. V lost 0 bases to trimming and J lost 2 bases, with 10 bases between them. CDR3 residues: CASSVGSGPTDTQYF. Here the CDR3 DNA reads TGTGCCAGCAGCGTAGGGTCAGGGCCCACAGATACGCAGTATTTT.

The gene calls are TRBV9 and TRBJ2-5, with 9 bases lining up with TRBD1. The CDR3 is 15 amino acids. Losses at the gene ends were 5 bases for V and 2 bases for J; bases not matched to a gene: 7. Germline V gene sequence: CDR1 SGDLS, CDR2 YYNGEE. CDR3 DNA sequence: TGTGCCAGCAGTTTCCTAGGGACAGGGCAAGAGACCCAGTACTTC. This codes for CASSFLGTGQETQYF.

This chain joins TRBV19 and TRBJ1-3; 7 bases agree with TRBD1. Per germline, CDR1 LNHDA and CDR2 SQIVND (reference sequence). V lost 4 bases, J lost 4 bases, and 16 bases stayed unmatched. This CDR3 spans 18 amino acids. Written as DNA, the CDR3 is TGTGCCAGTAGTACCGAGCTGTCGACAGGGTCGAAAGGAAACACCATATATTTT. Translated, it gives CASSTELSTGSKGNTIYF.

This clone has just a few counts. The chain is built from TRBV27 and TRBJ2-5; tentative D call: TRBD1 (5 bases). Trimming shortened V by 5 bases and J by 1 base, and 11 bases separated the two germline ends. Germline V gene lookup returns CDR1 MNHEY and CDR2 SMNVEV (reference sequence). The CDR3 is made up of 14 amino acids. Here the CDR3 DNA reads TGTGCCAGCAGTGTCCGGCAGGGCCAAGAGACCCAGTACTTC. Translated, it gives CASSVRQGQETQYF.

A few counts support this clone. The rearrangement links TRBV7-3 to TRBJ1-6; the match to TRBD1 covers 9 bases. In germline, CDR1 is SGHTA, CDR2 FQGTGA. The CDR3 has 15 residues. J was trimmed by 12 bases and V by 1 base; bases with no gene match: 7. The CDR3, as DNA: TGTGCCAGCAGCTTAAGGGGACAGGGTAAGTTACCCCTCCACTTT. Protein product: CASSLRGQGKLPLHF. The entire variable domain, with the rest obtained from reference TRBV7-3 and TRBJ1-6, is as follows: GAGVSQTPSNKVTEKGKYVELRCDPISGHTALYWYRQSLGQGPEFLIYFQGTGAADDSGLPNDRFFAVRPEGSVSTLKIQRTERGDSAVYLCASSLRGQGKLPLHFGNGTRLTVT.

The gene calls are TRBV5-1 and TRBJ1-5; perhaps TRBD1 as D (6 bases). V was cut by 1 base and J by 7 bases, with 9 bases left in between. This CDR3 contains 13 residues. From germline, CDR1 is SGHRS and CDR2 YFSETQ. DNA for the CDR3: TGCGCCAGCAGCTTGATCACAGGGCAGCCCCAGCATTTT. Translation gives CASSLITGQPQHF.

The table lists this clone with a few counts. V usage is TRBV10-3 and J usage is TRBJ1-4, with TRBD1 matching over 8 bases. Trimming removed 0 bases from V and 5 bases from J; junction bases left unmatched: 5. This CDR3 contains 16 residues. Germline V gene lookup returns CDR1 ENHRY and CDR2 SYGVKD. The DNA for the CDR3 is TGTGCCATCAGTGAGTCCGGACAGGGTCTGAATGAAAAACTGTTTTTT. This codes for CAISESGQGLNEKLFF.

The rearrangement links TRBV5-4 to TRBJ1-1; D is unclear. Germline CDR1 SGHNT, CDR2 YYREEE (reference sequence). The CDR3 contains 14 residues. V lost 1 base to trimming and J lost 2 bases, with 9 bases between them. The DNA for the CDR3 is TGTGCCAGCAGCTTGTCCGGGGTCAACACTGAAGCTTTCTTT. Its protein product is CASSLSGVNTEAFF.

The chain couples TRBV5-1 to TRBJ2-2; 9 bases are a match to TRBD1. Germline V gene data show CDR1 as SGHRS and CDR2 as YFSETQ. V lost 0 bases, J lost 6 bases, and 3 bases stayed unmatched. CDR3 length: 15 residues. The CDR3 loop is CASSLGDREPGELFF. The DNA for the CDR3 is TGCGCCAGCAGCTTGGGGGACAGGGAGCCCGGGGAGCTGTTTTTT.

This clone was detected once. The chain combines TRBV5-8 with TRBJ2-5, with 9 bases aligning to TRBD2. Per the germline V gene, CDR1 is SGHTS and CDR2 is YDEGEE. J gave up 4 bases and V 4 bases, and 14 bases lay outside the gene matches. The CDR3 is 17 amino acids. The CDR3 loop reads CASSPGVAGASSETQYF. The CDR3 region has the DNA TGTGCCAGCAGCCCCGGGGTAGCGGGAGCATCCTCAGAGACCCAGTACTTC. The full variable domain, completed using reference TRBV5-8 and TRBJ2-5, is EAGVTQSPTHLIKTRGQQATLRCSPISGHTSVYWYQQALGLGLQFLLWYDEGEERNRGNFPPRFSGRQFPNYSSELNVNALELEDSALYLCASSPGVAGASSETQYFGPGTRLLVL.

The chain combines TRBV10-1 with TRBJ2-1; D is perhaps TRBD1 (6 bases). Germline V gene data show CDR1 as WNHNN and CDR2 as SYGVQD (reference sequence). Trimming cost V 8 bases and J 9 bases, with 17 bases left between them. The CDR3 is 13 residues long. CDR3 sequence (DNA): TGCGCCAGCGGGGGCTCGGGGACCGTTGAGCAGTTCTTC. Encoded protein: CASGGSGTVEQFF.

This rearrangement joins TRBV4-2 to TRBJ1-1; D may be TRBD1 (6 bases). V lost 2 bases, J lost 1 base, and 17 bases lay in between. The length of the CDR3 is 17 residues. In germline, CDR1 is LGHNA, CDR2 YNFKEQ. CDR3 nucleotides: TGTGCCAGCAGCCAACTAGAAGCCGGGACACAGAACACTGAAGCTTTCTTT. Its protein product is CASSQLEAGTQNTEAFF.

This rearrangement joins TRBV21-1 to TRBJ2-3; the table names TRBD1, a call not compared with the DNA. TRBV21-1 is marked as a pseudogene. The CDR3 extends over 15 amino acids. CDR3 amino acids: CASNYYRGLTDTQYF. In nucleotides, the CDR3 is TGTGCCAGCAACTATTACAGGGGTCTCACAGATACGCAGTATTTT.

The V gene is TRBV7-2, the J gene TRBJ2-5, with D uncertain. From germline, CDR1 is SGHTA and CDR2 FQGNSA. This CDR3 region has 13 residues. Between the trimmed V and J ends, which lost 5 bases and 2 bases, there was a span of 9 bases. Here the CDR3 reads CASSGPNQETQYF. CDR3 coding DNA: TGTGCCAGCAGCGGGCCAAATCAAGAGACCCAGTACTTC.

The gene calls are TRBV5-4 and TRBJ2-7; the match to TRBD2 covers 13 bases. The V and J ends lost 3 bases and 4 bases, in that order; junction bases with no gene match: 7. Germline V lookup: CDR1 SGHNT, CDR2 YYREEE (reference sequence). The length of the CDR3 is 16 residues. The CDR3 DNA reads TGTGCCAGCAGCTCGAGGACTAGCGGGAGCGGGTACGAGCAGTACTTC. Residues: CASSSRTSGSGYEQYF.

The chain combines TRBV7-9 with TRBJ2-2, with 7 bases that match TRBD1. V gave up 5 bases and J gave up 7 bases; unmatched junction bases: 10. The germline gives CDR1 SEHNR, CDR2 FQNEAQ (reference sequence). CDR3 length: 15 residues. The CDR3: CASSPSRGLFGELFF. CDR3 bases: TGTGCCAGCAGCCCGAGCAGGGGGTTATTCGGGGAGCTGTTTTTT.

The V gene is TRBV19, the J gene TRBJ1-5, with 9 bases lining up with TRBD1. The junction had 6 bases not matched to a gene; V was cut back by 1 base and J by 5 bases. The germline V gene has CDR1 LNHDA and CDR2 SQIVND (reference sequence). The CDR3 consists of 16 residues. This CDR3 is CASSIGLGQGDQPQHF. The CDR3 DNA reads as TGTGCCAGTAGTATAGGCCTGGGACAGGGTGATCAGCCCCAGCATTTT. The full variable domain, completed using reference TRBV19 and TRBJ1-5, is DGGITQSPKYLFRKEGQNVTLSCEQNLNHDAMYWYRQDPGQGLRLIYYSQIVNDFQKGDIAEGYSVSREKKESFPLTVTSAQKNPTAFYLCASSIGLGQGDQPQHFGDGTRLSIL.

The chain links TRBV28 to TRBJ1-1; 8 positions agree with TRBD1. The junction had 5 bases not matched to a gene; V was cut back by 4 bases and J by 4 bases. CDR3 length: 14 residues. Germline CDR1 MDHEN, CDR2 SYDVKM. The CDR3 DNA follows: TGTGCCAGCAGTTCCATGACAGGGGTCACTGAAGCTTTCTTT. Translation gives CASSSMTGVTEAFF.

V and J are TRBV7-8 and TRBJ2-5; TRBD1 aligns across 8 bases. Germline values: CDR1 SGHVS, CDR2 FQNEAQ. The CDR3 runs to 15 residues. V lost 5 bases and J lost 3; bases outside the gene matches: 8. This CDR3 is CASSPRPDREETQYF. The CDR3 DNA follows: TGTGCCAGCAGCCCAAGACCGGACAGGGAAGAGACCCAGTACTTC.

J is TRBJ2-7 and V is TRBV10-3; 12 positions agree with TRBD1. In germline, CDR1 is ENHRY, CDR2 SYGVKD. V shed 0 bases and J 7 bases; nucleotides not matched to a gene: 7. The CDR3 spans 16 residues. Written as DNA, the CDR3 is TGTGCCATCAGTGAGTCAGGGGGACAGGGGGCTGGGGAGCAGTACTTC. It encodes CAISESGGQGAGEQYF.

The chain links TRBV3-1 (or the pseudogene TRBV3-2) to TRBJ2-5, with 8 bases lining up with TRBD2. CDR1 is LGHDT, CDR2 YNNKEL, per germline (reference sequence). Trimming cost V 1 base and J 4 bases; bases outside gene matches: 5. The CDR3 is 15 residues long. In DNA form, the CDR3 reads TGTGCCAGCAGCCAAGGGGGGACTAGTTTAGAGACCCAGTACTTC. Translation: CASSQGGTSLETQYF.

Regarding this clone: Other DNA sequences in this sample translate to the same CDR3. The chain couples TRBV9 to TRBJ2-7, with D perhaps TRBD1 (6 bases). This CDR3 has 14 residues. V gave up 0 bases and J gave up 2 bases, with 9 bases separating them. The V gene's germline CDR1 is SGDLS and CDR2 YYNGEE. In DNA, the CDR3 is TGTGCCAGCAGCGTAGGGGCAGGGGCCTACGAGCAGTACTTC. Translation: CASSVGAGAYEQYF.